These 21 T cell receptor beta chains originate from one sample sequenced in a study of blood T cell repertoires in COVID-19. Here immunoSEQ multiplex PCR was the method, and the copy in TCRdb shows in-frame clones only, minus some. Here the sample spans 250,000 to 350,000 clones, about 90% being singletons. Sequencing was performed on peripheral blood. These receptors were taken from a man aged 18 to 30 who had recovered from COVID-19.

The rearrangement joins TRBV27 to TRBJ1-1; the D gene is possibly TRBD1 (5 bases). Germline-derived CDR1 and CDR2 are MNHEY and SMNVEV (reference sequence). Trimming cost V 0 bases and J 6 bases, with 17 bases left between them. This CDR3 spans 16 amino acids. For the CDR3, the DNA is TGTGCCAGCAGTTTATCAGCCGGGGGAGGCTTCGCTGAAGCTTTCTTT. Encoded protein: CASSLSAGGGFAEAFF.

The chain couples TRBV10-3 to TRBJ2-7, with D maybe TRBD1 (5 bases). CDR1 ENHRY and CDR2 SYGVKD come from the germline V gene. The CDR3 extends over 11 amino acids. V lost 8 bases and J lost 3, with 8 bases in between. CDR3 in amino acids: CAIQGDYEQYF. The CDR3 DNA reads TGTGCCATCCAGGGTGACTACGAGCAGTACTTC.

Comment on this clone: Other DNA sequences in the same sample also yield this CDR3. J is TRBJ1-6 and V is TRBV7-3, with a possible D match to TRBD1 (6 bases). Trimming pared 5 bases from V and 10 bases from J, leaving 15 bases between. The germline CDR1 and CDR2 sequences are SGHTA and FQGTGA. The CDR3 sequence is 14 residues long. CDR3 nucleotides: TGTGCCAGCAGCCTAGGGGGAAAAGGGTCACCCCTCCACTTT. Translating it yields CASSLGGKGSPLHF.

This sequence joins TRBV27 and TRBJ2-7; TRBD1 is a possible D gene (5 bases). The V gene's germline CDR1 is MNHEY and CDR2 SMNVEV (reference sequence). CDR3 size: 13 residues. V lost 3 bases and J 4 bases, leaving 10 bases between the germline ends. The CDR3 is CASSLGRVYEQYF. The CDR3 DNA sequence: TGTGCCAGCAGTTTGGGCAGGGTGTACGAGCAGTACTTC.

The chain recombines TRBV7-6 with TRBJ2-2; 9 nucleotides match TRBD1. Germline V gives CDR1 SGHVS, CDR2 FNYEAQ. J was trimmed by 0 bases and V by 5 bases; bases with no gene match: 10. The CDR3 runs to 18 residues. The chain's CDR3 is CASSLPGQGPANTGELFF. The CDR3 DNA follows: TGTGCCAGCAGCCTCCCAGGACAGGGGCCCGCGAACACCGGGGAGCTGTTTTTT.

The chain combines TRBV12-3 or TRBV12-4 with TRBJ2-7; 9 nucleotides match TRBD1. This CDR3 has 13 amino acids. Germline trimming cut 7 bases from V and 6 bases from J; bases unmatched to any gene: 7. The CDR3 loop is CASKQGAQGEQYF. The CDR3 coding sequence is TGTGCCAGCAAACAGGGGGCGCAGGGCGAGCAGTACTTC.

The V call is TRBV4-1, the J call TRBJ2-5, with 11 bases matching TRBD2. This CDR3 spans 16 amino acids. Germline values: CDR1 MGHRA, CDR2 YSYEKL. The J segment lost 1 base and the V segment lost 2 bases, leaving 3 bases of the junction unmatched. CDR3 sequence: CASSQLGLAVQETQYF. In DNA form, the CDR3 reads TGCGCCAGCAGCCAACTGGGACTAGCGGTCCAAGAGACCCAGTACTTC.

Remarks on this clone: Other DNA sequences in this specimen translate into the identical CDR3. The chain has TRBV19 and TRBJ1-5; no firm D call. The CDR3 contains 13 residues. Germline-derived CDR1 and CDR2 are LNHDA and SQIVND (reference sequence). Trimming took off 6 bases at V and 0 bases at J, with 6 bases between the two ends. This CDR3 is CASRQASNQPQHF. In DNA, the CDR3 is TGTGCCAGTAGGCAGGCTAGCAATCAGCCCCAGCATTTT.

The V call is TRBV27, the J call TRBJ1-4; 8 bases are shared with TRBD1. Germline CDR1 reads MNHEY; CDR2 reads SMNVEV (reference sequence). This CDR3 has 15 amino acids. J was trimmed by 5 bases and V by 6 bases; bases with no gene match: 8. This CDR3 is CASSPFRGRNEKLFF. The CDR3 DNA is TGTGCCAGCAGCCCCTTCAGGGGGCGCAATGAAAAACTGTTTTTT.

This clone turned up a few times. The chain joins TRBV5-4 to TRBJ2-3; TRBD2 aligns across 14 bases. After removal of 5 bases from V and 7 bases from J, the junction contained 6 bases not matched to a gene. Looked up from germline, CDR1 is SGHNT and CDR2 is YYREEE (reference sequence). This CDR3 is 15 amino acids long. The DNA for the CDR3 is TGTGCCAGCAGTCAGACTAGCGGGGGGGCGTATACGCAGTATTTT. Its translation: CASSQTSGGAYTQYF.

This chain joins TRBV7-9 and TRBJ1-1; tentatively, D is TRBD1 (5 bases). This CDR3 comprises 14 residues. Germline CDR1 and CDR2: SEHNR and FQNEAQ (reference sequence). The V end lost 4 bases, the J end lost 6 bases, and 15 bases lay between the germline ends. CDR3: CASSSRAQGPEAFF. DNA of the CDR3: TGTGCCAGCAGCTCCAGGGCCCAGGGTCCTGAAGCTTTCTTT.

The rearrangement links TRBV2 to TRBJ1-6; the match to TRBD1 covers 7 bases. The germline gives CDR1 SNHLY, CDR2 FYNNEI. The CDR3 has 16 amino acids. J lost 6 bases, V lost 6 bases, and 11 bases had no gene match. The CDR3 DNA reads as TGTGCCAGCAGAGCGACAGGGATTTATAGTAATTCACCCCTCCACTTT. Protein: CASRATGIYSNSPLHF.

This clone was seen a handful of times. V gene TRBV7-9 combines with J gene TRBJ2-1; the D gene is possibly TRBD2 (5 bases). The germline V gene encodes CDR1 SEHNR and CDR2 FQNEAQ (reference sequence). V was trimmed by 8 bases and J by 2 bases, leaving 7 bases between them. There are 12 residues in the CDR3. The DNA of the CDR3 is TGTGCCAGCGGGAGAACCTACAATGAGCAGTTCTTC. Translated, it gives CASGRTYNEQFF.

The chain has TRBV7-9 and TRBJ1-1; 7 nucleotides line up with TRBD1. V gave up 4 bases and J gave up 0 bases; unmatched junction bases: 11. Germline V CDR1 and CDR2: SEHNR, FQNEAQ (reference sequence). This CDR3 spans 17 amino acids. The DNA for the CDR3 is TGTGCCAGCAGCTCCGACAGGGATCCTATTATGAACACTGAAGCTTTCTTT. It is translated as CASSSDRDPIMNTEAFF.

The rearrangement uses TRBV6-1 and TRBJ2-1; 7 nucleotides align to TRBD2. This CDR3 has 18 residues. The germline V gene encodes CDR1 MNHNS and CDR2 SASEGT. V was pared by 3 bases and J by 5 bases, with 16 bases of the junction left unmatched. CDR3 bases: TGTGCCAGCAGTGAGGTGGCTAGCGGCCTATCATTAGACAATGAGCAGTTCTTC. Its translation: CASSEVASGLSLDNEQFF.

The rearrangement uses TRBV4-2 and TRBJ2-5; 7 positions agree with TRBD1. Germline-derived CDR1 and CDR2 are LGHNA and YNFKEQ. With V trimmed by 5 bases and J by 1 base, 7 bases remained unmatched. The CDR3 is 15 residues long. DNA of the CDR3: TGTGCCAGCAGCTCCCGACAGGGCCTCCAAGAGACCCAGTACTTC. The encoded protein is CASSSRQGLQETQYF.

The CDR3 region is CASSVGGALGSPLHF. CDR3 in DNA: TGTGCCAGCAGCGTAGGTGGGGCACTGGGGTCACCCCTCCACTTT. This chain joins TRBV9 and TRBJ1-6; weak D call: TRBD1 (5 bases). This CDR3 has 15 amino acids. Germline lookup yields CDR1 SGDLS and CDR2 YYNGEE. V lost 0 bases to trimming and J lost 10 bases, with 14 bases between them.

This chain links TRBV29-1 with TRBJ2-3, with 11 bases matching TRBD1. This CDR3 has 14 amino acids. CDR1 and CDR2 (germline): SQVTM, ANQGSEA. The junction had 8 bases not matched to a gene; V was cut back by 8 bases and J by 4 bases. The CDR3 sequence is CSHTPGQGADTQYF. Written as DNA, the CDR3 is TGCAGCCACACTCCGGGACAGGGGGCAGATACGCAGTATTTT.

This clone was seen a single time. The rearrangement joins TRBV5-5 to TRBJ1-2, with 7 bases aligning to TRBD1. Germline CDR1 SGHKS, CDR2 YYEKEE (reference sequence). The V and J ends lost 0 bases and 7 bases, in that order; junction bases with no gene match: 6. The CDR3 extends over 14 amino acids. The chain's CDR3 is CASSLEGARGGYTF. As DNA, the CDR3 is TGTGCCAGCAGCTTGGAGGGGGCACGAGGTGGCTACACCTTC.

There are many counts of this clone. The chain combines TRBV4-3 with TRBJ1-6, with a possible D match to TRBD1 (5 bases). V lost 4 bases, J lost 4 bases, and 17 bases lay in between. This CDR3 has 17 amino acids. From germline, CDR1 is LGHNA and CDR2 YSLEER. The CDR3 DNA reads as TGCGCCAGCAGCCGGACACCTCTGGGGATATATAATTCACCCCTCCACTTT. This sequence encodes CASSRTPLGIYNSPLHF.

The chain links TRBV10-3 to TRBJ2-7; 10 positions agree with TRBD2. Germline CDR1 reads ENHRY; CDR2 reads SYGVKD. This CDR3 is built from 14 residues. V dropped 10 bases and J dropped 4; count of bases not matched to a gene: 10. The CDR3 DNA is TGTGCCACCACCTCCGGGACTAGCGAATACGAGCAGTACTTC. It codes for CATTSGTSEYEQYF.